The next 30 T cell receptor beta chains were all read from a single sample in a study of shared clonotypes between healthy human individuals. Generated by immunoSEQ multiplex PCR, the TCRdb table keeps only in-frame clones and is missing some. This sample has around 940,000 clones, with over 60% found just once. The specimen sequenced was memory CD4+ T cells sorted from blood. This sample's subset: CD45RA-negative fraction. The receptors were gathered from a man younger than 35 in good health.

The chain links TRBV4-3 to TRBJ2-3; D is uncertain. Trimming shortened V by 0 bases and J by 4 bases, and 5 bases separated the two germline ends. Germline V gives CDR1 LGHNA, CDR2 YSLEER. The CDR3 is 13 residues long. In DNA form, the CDR3 reads TGCGCCAGCAGCCAAGATCTCGCAGATACGCAGTATTTT. Encoded protein: CASSQDLADTQYF.

The chain combines TRBV2 with TRBJ2-5; D not resolved. Trimming removed 8 bases at V and 5 bases at J, with 12 bases between. Germline values: CDR1 SNHLY, CDR2 FYNNEI. CDR3 size: 12 residues. CDR3: CASRVLGETQYF. The DNA of the CDR3 is TGTGCCAGCCGCGTCTTAGGGGAGACCCAGTACTTC. The full variable domain, with the rest looked up from reference TRBV2 and TRBJ2-5, is EPEVTQTPSHQVTQMGQEVILRCVPISNHLYFYWYRQILGQKVEFLVSFYNNEISEKSEIFDDQFSVERPDGSNFTLKIRSTKLEDSAMYFCASRVLGETQYFGPGTRLLVL.

The V and J genes are TRBV5-5 and TRBJ2-7; 8 nucleotides match TRBD1. The CDR3 covers 16 residues. V trimming: 1 base; J trimming: 2 bases; junction bases outside the gene matches: 8. Germline V gives CDR1 SGHKS, CDR2 YYEKEE (reference sequence). This CDR3 is CASSLRSTGGTYEQYF. CDR3 bases: TGTGCCAGCAGCTTGCGATCTACAGGGGGAACCTACGAGCAGTACTTC.

J is TRBJ1-5 and V is TRBV10-2, with TRBD1 as a possible D gene (5 bases). The V and J ends lost 8 bases and 5 bases respectively, with 16 bases between them. The CDR3 runs to 14 residues. Germline lookup yields CDR1 WSHSY and CDR2 SAAADI. CDR3 sequence (DNA): TGCGCCAGCCGAAGCGCAGGGACGGATCAGCCCCAGCATTTT. Its protein is CASRSAGTDQPQHF.

About this clone itself: One end of the junction fails to match germline, which may point to a read error. The same CDR3 arises from other DNA sequences in this sample as well. This chain connects TRBV5-1 to TRBJ2-7, with a weak D call TRBD1 (5 bases). The CDR3 loop spans 15 amino acids. Germline CDR1 and CDR2: SGHRS and YFSETQ. CDR3 sequence (DNA): TGCGCTAGCAGCTTCGGCAGGGAAGGTCCTTACGAGCAGTACTTC. Translation gives CASSFGREGPYEQYF.

Regarding this clone: The same CDR3 is also encoded by other DNA sequences in this sample. This chain links TRBV18 with TRBJ2-5, with D hard to call. V lost 3 bases and J 2 bases, leaving 7 bases between the germline ends. The CDR3 is made up of 13 amino acids. Germline loops: CDR1 KGHSH, CDR2 LQKENI. CDR3 region: CASSPGSQETQYF. The CDR3 coding sequence is TGTGCCAGCTCACCGGGCAGTCAAGAGACCCAGTACTTC.

This clone turned up a few times. The chain has TRBV7-2 and TRBJ2-6, with D unclear. Germline assignment: CDR1 SGHTA and CDR2 FQGNSA. V was shortened by 3 bases and J by 0 bases, with 6 bases between the two germline ends. The CDR3 is made up of 15 amino acids. The CDR3 DNA follows: TGTGCCAGCAGCTTTCCACACTCTGGGGCCAACGTCCTGACTTTC. Encoded protein: CASSFPHSGANVLTF.

The V gene is TRBV14, the J gene TRBJ1-5; D perhaps matches TRBD1 (6 bases). Deletions cut 1 base from V and 5 bases from J, with 9 bases between. CDR1 is SGHDN and CDR2 is FVKESK in the germline V gene. There are 14 residues in the CDR3. The CDR3 sequence: CASSQVEGDQPQHF. The DNA for the CDR3 is TGTGCCAGCAGCCAAGTTGAGGGGGATCAGCCCCAGCATTTT.

This chain joins TRBV6-5 and TRBJ1-3, with a possible D match to TRBD1 (5 bases). Germline CDR1 and CDR2: MNHEY and SVGAGI. The CDR3 covers 14 residues. Trimming pared 2 bases from V and 4 bases from J, leaving 9 bases between. Written as DNA, the CDR3 is TGTGCCAGCAGTTACACAGGACCCGGAAACACCATATATTTT. Encoded protein: CASSYTGPGNTIYF.

This clone was seen only a few times. The chain uses TRBV28 and TRBJ2-5; D remains ambiguous. The CDR3 length is 14 residues. Germline loops: CDR1 MDHEN, CDR2 SYDVKM. Trimming left V 5 bases short and J 5 bases short, with 15 bases between. CDR3 sequence reads: CASSEARFRETQYF. CDR3 nucleotides: TGTGCCAGCAGTGAAGCCCGTTTTAGGGAGACCCAGTACTTC.

The rearrangement joins TRBV7-2 to TRBJ2-7; tentative D call: TRBD2 (6 bases). With 0 bases removed from V and 1 base from J, the gap between germline ends came to 10 bases. The CDR3 runs to 15 residues. Germline values: CDR1 SGHTA, CDR2 FQGNSA. The CDR3 reads CASSLAELASYEQYF. In nucleotides, the CDR3 is TGTGCCAGCAGCTTAGCCGAACTAGCTTCCTACGAGCAGTACTTC.

This chain uses TRBV10-1 with TRBJ2-2; perhaps TRBD1 as D (6 bases). Germline V gene data show CDR1 as WNHNN and CDR2 as SYGVQD (reference sequence). Trimming cost V 11 bases and J 0 bases, with 13 bases left between them. The CDR3 runs to 14 residues. The DNA of the CDR3 is TGCGCCTCTAGGGGGAGCTCGAACACCGGGGAGCTGTTTTTT. Its protein product is CASRGSSNTGELFF.

The CDR3: CASRERLSGANVLTF. The CDR3 region has the DNA TGTGCCAGCAGAGAACGGCTGTCTGGGGCCAACGTCCTGACTTTC. The chain recombines TRBV6-6 with TRBJ2-6; the D is unclear. The germline gives CDR1 MNHNY, CDR2 SVGAGI (reference sequence). V lost 6 bases and J 1 base, leaving 10 bases between the germline ends. This CDR3 spans 15 amino acids.

In nucleotides, the CDR3 is TGTGCCAGCAGCCAGACAGGGATGATCTCCTACAATGAGCAGTTCTTC. Translated: CASSQTGMISYNEQFF. This chain connects TRBV7-9 to TRBJ2-1; the match to TRBD1 covers 7 bases. Looked up from germline, CDR1 is SEHNR and CDR2 is FQNEAQ (reference sequence). V lost 5 bases and J lost 0; bases outside the gene matches: 7. There are 16 residues in the CDR3.

This clone was detected only once. The gene calls are TRBV19 and TRBJ1-5; 7 bases match TRBD1. V lost 6 bases, J lost 4 bases, and 0 bases stayed unmatched. The germline V gene has CDR1 LNHDA and CDR2 SQIVND (reference sequence). This CDR3 has 12 amino acids. DNA for the CDR3: TGTGCCAGTAGACAGGGGAATCAGCCCCAGCATTTT. Its protein is CASRQGNQPQHF.

This clone is a singleton in its sample. The chain is built from TRBV7-9 and TRBJ2-7; maybe TRBD2 (5 bases). This CDR3 comprises 13 residues. The germline V and J ends were trimmed by 5 bases and 0 bases, with 8 bases remaining between them. CDR1 and CDR2 from the germline V gene are SEHNR and FQNEAQ (reference sequence). The CDR3 DNA is TGTGCCAGCAGCCAACGGGGCTCCTACGAGCAGTACTTC. This gives the protein CASSQRGSYEQYF.

This chain uses TRBV6-1 with TRBJ2-5, with 9 bases fitting TRBD1. The germline CDR1 and CDR2 sequences are MNHNS and SASEGT. CDR3 length: 15 residues. J was trimmed by 1 base and V by 7 bases; bases with no gene match: 7. The CDR3 coding sequence is TGTGCCAGCACCCAGGGGACAGGGACCCAAGAGACCCAGTACTTC. It encodes CASTQGTGTQETQYF.

The CDR3 DNA follows: TGTGCCAGTAGTACGGGACAGGGGTTAGGACAGCCCCAGCATTTT. This sequence encodes CASSTGQGLGQPQHF. The chain couples TRBV19 to TRBJ1-5; TRBD1 aligns across 10 bases. J was trimmed by 7 bases and V by 4 bases; bases with no gene match: 7. This CDR3 is 15 amino acids long. Germline V gene lookup returns CDR1 LNHDA and CDR2 SQIVND (reference sequence).

The table lists this clone with a few counts. The chain has TRBV6-1 and TRBJ2-3, with TRBD1 matching 8 bases. Germline lookup yields CDR1 MNHNS and CDR2 SASEGT. The junction had 3 bases not matched to a gene; V was cut back by 5 bases and J by 2 bases. CDR3 length equals 14 residues. CDR3 loop: CASSPGQVTDTQYF. The CDR3 DNA reads TGTGCCAGCAGTCCGGGACAGGTCACAGATACGCAGTATTTT.

The chain has TRBV9 and TRBJ2-3, with TRBD1 identical over 7 bases. The CDR3 length is 16 residues. The V gene's germline CDR1 is SGDLS and CDR2 YYNGEE. The trim removed 4 bases at V and 2 bases at J, leaving 10 bases unmatched. CDR3: CASSNNPDRLTDTQYF. The CDR3 DNA reads TGTGCCAGCAGCAACAATCCGGACAGGCTCACAGATACGCAGTATTTT.

A remark on this clone: This sample also contains other DNA sequences that code for the same CDR3. The rearrangement uses TRBV9 and TRBJ2-3, with a possible D match to TRBD2 (5 bases). CDR3 length: 13 residues. Germline-derived CDR1 and CDR2 are SGDLS and YYNGEE. The germline V and J ends were trimmed by 0 bases and 6 bases, with 8 bases remaining between them. The CDR3 bases are TGTGCCAGCAGCGTAGGCGGCGGGGATACGCAGTATTTT. This codes for CASSVGGGDTQYF.

In its sample, this clone was seen once. V is TRBV10-3 and J is TRBJ2-7; 8 bases match TRBD1. V lost 10 bases, J lost 0 bases, and 11 bases stayed unmatched. This CDR3 contains 15 residues. Germline values: CDR1 ENHRY, CDR2 SYGVKD. The chain's CDR3 is CATWAGQGSSYEQYF. The CDR3 nucleotides are TGTGCCACTTGGGCCGGACAGGGAAGCTCCTACGAGCAGTACTTC.

The chain recombines TRBV6-5 with TRBJ2-1; D is uncertain. The germline V and J ends were trimmed by 0 bases and 0 bases, with 6 bases remaining between them. The CDR3 covers 15 residues. CDR1 and CDR2 (germline): MNHEY, SVGAGI. CDR3 loop: CASSYSRLSYNEQFF. Here the CDR3 DNA reads TGTGCCAGCAGTTACTCGCGGCTCTCCTACAATGAGCAGTTCTTC.

V gene TRBV11-2 combines with J gene TRBJ2-2; 9 bases fit TRBD1. Germline values: CDR1 SGHAT, CDR2 FQNNGV. V lost 7 bases and J lost 13; bases outside the gene matches: 13. There are 14 residues in the CDR3. The CDR3: CASTWDRAPMRLFF. DNA of the CDR3: TGTGCCAGCACCTGGGACAGGGCGCCCATGAGGCTGTTTTTT.

This rearrangement joins TRBV5-6 to TRBJ1-2; D call uncertain. The V gene lost 2 bases and the J gene lost 1 base, with 15 bases spanning the gap. Germline lookup yields CDR1 SGHDT and CDR2 YYEEEE. The CDR3 totals 16 residues. The CDR3 nucleotides are TGTGCCAGCAGCTTTCGGGGAGAGGGCCATAACTATGGCTACACCTTC. Translated, it gives CASSFRGEGHNYGYTF.

As DNA, the CDR3 is TGTGCCAGCAGTAGTTTTTCGGGGGTCCAAGAGACCCAGTACTTC. It codes for CASSSFSGVQETQYF. The rearrangement uses TRBV6-6 and TRBJ2-5; possible D gene TRBD2, 6 bases. The CDR3 consists of 15 residues. Trimming took 5 bases from V and 1 from J, leaving 14 bases between them. In germline, CDR1 is MNHNY, CDR2 SVGAGI (reference sequence).

J is TRBJ2-2 and V is TRBV19; TRBD1 agrees at 8 bases. Germline-derived CDR1 and CDR2 are LNHDA and SQIVND (reference sequence). V was clipped by 6 bases and J by 0 bases; unmatched bases: 3. CDR3 length: 15 residues. The CDR3 DNA reads as TGTGCCAGTAGGACGGACAGGGCGAACACCGGGGAGCTGTTTTTT. The encoded protein is CASRTDRANTGELFF. The variable domain in full, with the rest retrieved from reference TRBV19 and TRBJ2-2, is DGGITQSPKYLFRKEGQNVTLSCEQNLNHDAMYWYRQDPGQGLRLIYYSQIVNDFQKGDIAEGYSVSREKKESFPLTVTSAQKNPTAFYLCASRTDRANTGELFFGEGSRLTVL.

The CDR3 protein is CASSFPGTEYEQYF. The CDR3 coding sequence is TGTGCCAGCAGCTTCCCCGGGACAGAGTACGAGCAGTACTTC. The rearrangement links TRBV5-4 to TRBJ2-7; 7 bases agree with TRBD1. Germline trimming cut 2 bases from V and 4 bases from J; bases unmatched to any gene: 6. Germline CDR1 is SGHNT and CDR2 is YYREEE (reference sequence). This CDR3 has 14 residues.

CDR3 nucleotides: TGTGCCAGCAGTGGGGGACAGGGGGCAGAACCAGATACGCAGTATTTT. Translated, it gives CASSGGQGAEPDTQYF. V gene TRBV6-1 combines with J gene TRBJ2-3, with TRBD1 matching over 12 bases. V was clipped by 4 bases and J by 4 bases; unmatched bases: 6. Germline V CDR1 and CDR2: MNHNS, SASEGT. The CDR3 totals 16 residues.

The V and J genes are TRBV7-8 and TRBJ1-5; TRBD1 matches at 8 bases. CDR1 and CDR2 (germline): SGHVS, FQNEAQ. The CDR3 covers 14 residues. Losses at the gene ends were 2 bases for V and 5 bases for J; bases not matched to a gene: 2. This CDR3 reads CASSLSGGDQPQHF. The DNA for the CDR3 is TGTGCCAGCAGCTTATCAGGGGGCGATCAGCCCCAGCATTTT.